What follows are 25 T cell receptor beta chains derived from one specimen sequenced in a study of cytomegalovirus exposure and HLA in healthy donors. A multiplex PCR was run with 60 Vbeta primers and 13 Jbeta primers. Data came from immunoSEQ multiplex PCR; TCRdb stores just in-frame clones and leaves some out. The profile shows about 150,000 clones, roughly 74% of them singletons. The sample taken for sequencing was PBMCs. Receptors were obtained from a man in his late teens or twenties in good health and CMV-seronegative.

The chain links TRBV9 to TRBJ2-3, with 7 bases matching TRBD2. The CDR3 has 15 residues. V shed 4 bases and J 1 base; nucleotides not matched to a gene: 6. From germline, CDR1 is SGDLS and CDR2 YYNGEE. In DNA, the CDR3 is TGTGCCAGCAGCTCGGGAGGTTCCCGCACAGATACGCAGTATTTT. It specifies CASSSGGSRTDTQYF.

The CDR3 DNA reads as TGTGCCAGCAGCTTAGCTGGGGGCGTCGGGGCAATGCGACAGTACTTC. This sequence encodes CASSLAGGVGAMRQYF. The genes are TRBV7-8 and TRBJ2-5, with D possibly matching TRBD1 (6 bases). The CDR3 runs to 16 residues. V lost 0 bases and J 11 bases, leaving 22 bases between the germline ends. Germline V gene lookup returns CDR1 SGHVS and CDR2 FQNEAQ.

The J gene is TRBJ2-7, the V gene TRBV11-2; 9 bases line up with TRBD1. From germline, CDR1 is SGHAT and CDR2 FQNNGV. This CDR3 is built from 13 residues. The ends lost 5 bases at V and 3 bases at J; junction bases unmatched: 2. The CDR3 DNA reads as TGTGCCAGCAGCACGGGACAGGGCTACGAGCAGTACGTC. Residues: CASSTGQGYEQYV.

V and J are TRBV19 and TRBJ1-1; tentatively, D is TRBD1 (5 bases). This CDR3 contains 14 residues. V dropped 0 bases and J dropped 4 bases, with 9 bases sitting between them. Germline V lookup: CDR1 LNHDA, CDR2 SQIVND (reference sequence). CDR3 nucleotides: TGTGCCAGTAGTATAGATCGCGGGGGCACTGAAGCTTTCTTT. Protein sequence: CASSIDRGGTEAFF.

The chain couples TRBV6-5 to TRBJ1-3; no clear D gene. Trimming took 7 bases from V and 0 from J, leaving 7 bases between them. This CDR3 comprises 13 residues. Germline V CDR1 and CDR2: MNHEY, SVGAGI. CDR3 nucleotide sequence: TGTGCCAGCACAGTCCCCTCTGGAAACACCATATATTTT. It codes for CASTVPSGNTIYF.

The chain uses TRBV18 and TRBJ1-4; D perhaps matches TRBD1 (5 bases). V was cut by 3 bases and J by 11 bases, with 13 bases left in between. Germline V gene lookup returns CDR1 KGHSH and CDR2 LQKENI. This CDR3 has 13 amino acids. The CDR3 is CASSPGTGSKLFF. CDR3 DNA: TGTGCCAGCTCACCGGGGACCGGGAGCAAACTGTTTTTT.

This clone has a handful of counts. This CDR3 reads CASSLAASGSYEQYF. The CDR3 coding sequence is TGTGCCAGCAGCTTAGCAGCTAGCGGCTCCTACGAGCAGTACTTC. This rearrangement joins TRBV7-9 to TRBJ2-7; 7 bases are a match to TRBD2. Germline CDR1 and CDR2: SEHNR and FQNEAQ (reference sequence). V gave up 0 bases and J gave up 0 bases; unmatched junction bases: 2. CDR3 length: 15 amino acids.

V is TRBV19 and J is TRBJ2-5, with 10 bases identical to TRBD2. J was trimmed by 7 bases and V by 1 base; bases with no gene match: 15. The CDR3 runs 18 residues. Germline-derived CDR1 and CDR2 are LNHDA and SQIVND (reference sequence). The CDR3 region is CASSIAIGTSVDLGTQYF. CDR3 DNA sequence: TGTGCCAGTAGTATAGCCATAGGGACTAGCGTAGATCTGGGGACCCAGTACTTC.

The chain couples TRBV7-9 to TRBJ1-5, with 7 bases lining up with TRBD1. CDR1 and CDR2 from the germline V gene are SEHNR and FQNEAQ (reference sequence). The CDR3 is 15 amino acids. V trimming: 5 bases; J trimming: 0 bases; junction bases outside the gene matches: 4. CDR3 loop: CASSQGQLSNQPQHF. CDR3 coding DNA: TGTGCCAGCAGCCAGGGACAGCTTAGCAATCAGCCCCAGCATTTT.

The chain employs TRBV23-1 and TRBJ2-4; TRBD1 agrees at 10 bases. TRBV23-1 is sorted into the ORF group, with uncertain function. Losses at the gene ends were 7 bases for V and 1 base for J; bases not matched to a gene: 13. There are 18 residues in the CDR3. This CDR3 reads CASNQGQGTWAAKNIQYF. The CDR3 DNA sequence: TGCGCCAGCAACCAGGGACAGGGGACGTGGGCGGCCAAAAACATTCAGTACTTC.

The chain combines TRBV9 with TRBJ2-1; D gene unclear. The CDR3 sequence is 13 residues long. V lost 0 bases and J lost 12, with 13 bases in between. Looked up from germline, CDR1 is SGDLS and CDR2 is YYNGEE. CDR3 in amino acids: CASSVDPGPRQFF. In DNA, the CDR3 is TGTGCCAGCAGCGTAGATCCGGGTCCTAGGCAGTTCTTC.

The chain links TRBV9 to TRBJ2-7, with 9 bases matching TRBD2. CDR1 is SGDLS, CDR2 YYNGEE, per germline. The ends lost 3 bases at V and 3 bases at J; junction bases unmatched: 4. This CDR3 has 14 amino acids. The CDR3 spells CASSGGGVIYEQYF. CDR3 DNA sequence: TGTGCCAGCAGCGGCGGGGGGGTGATCTACGAGCAGTACTTC.

CDR3 nucleotides: TGTGCCAGCAGCTTGGACCTCCGGGAAAGGGAGACCCAGTACTTC. Its protein product is CASSLDLRERETQYF. The genes are TRBV5-5 and TRBJ2-5; a possible D gene is TRBD2 (5 bases). Germline V gene data show CDR1 as SGHKS and CDR2 as YYEKEE (reference sequence). The CDR3 is 15 residues long. V lost 0 bases and J lost 5, with 14 bases in between.

In its sample, this clone was seen once. This rearrangement joins TRBV5-6 to TRBJ2-7; TRBD1 aligns across 8 bases. Germline trimming cut 1 base from V and 0 bases from J; bases unmatched to any gene: 3. The CDR3 loop spans 15 amino acids. The V gene's germline CDR1 is SGHDT and CDR2 YYEEEE. DNA of the CDR3: TGTGCCAGCAGCTTGTATGACAGGGGCTCCTACGAGCAGTACTTC. Its translation: CASSLYDRGSYEQYF.

J is TRBJ2-4 and V is TRBV2; D unclear. Per germline, CDR1 SNHLY and CDR2 FYNNEI. Trimming left V 6 bases short and J 0 bases short, with 12 bases between. The CDR3 is 15 residues long. The CDR3 here is CASRLGILAKNIQYF. The CDR3 DNA reads TGTGCCAGCAGGTTGGGCATACTAGCCAAAAACATTCAGTACTTC.

This clone has a handful of counts. V gene TRBV28 combines with J gene TRBJ1-4; 10 nucleotides match TRBD1. Germline V CDR1 and CDR2: MDHEN, SYDVKM. J lost 5 bases, V lost 3 bases, and 6 bases had no gene match. The CDR3 has 16 amino acids. In nucleotides, the CDR3 is TGTGCCAGCAGTTTCCCACGGGGACAGGGGAATGAAAAACTGTTTTTT. This encodes CASSFPRGQGNEKLFF.

This rearrangement joins TRBV5-1 to TRBJ1-1, with TRBD1 as a possible D gene (6 bases). V was pared by 0 bases and J by 4 bases, with 10 bases between. The V gene's germline CDR1 is SGHRS and CDR2 YFSETQ. This CDR3 is 14 amino acids long. The CDR3 loop reads CASSLETGRTEAFF. Written as DNA, the CDR3 is TGCGCCAGCAGCTTGGAGACAGGACGCACTGAAGCTTTCTTT.

The chain couples TRBV5-8 to TRBJ1-2, with 7 positions matching TRBD1. From germline, CDR1 is SGHTS and CDR2 YDEGEE. This CDR3 is 15 amino acids long. Losses at the gene ends were 1 base for V and 2 bases for J; bases not matched to a gene: 5. CDR3 amino acids: CASSLYATGNYGYTF. CDR3 sequence (DNA): TGTGCCAGCAGCTTGTACGCGACAGGGAACTATGGCTACACCTTC.

V gene TRBV2 combines with J gene TRBJ2-2; 8 positions match TRBD1. The V gene's germline CDR1 is SNHLY and CDR2 FYNNEI. Trimming took 2 bases from V and 4 from J; bases not matched to a gene: 9. This CDR3 has 17 residues. The CDR3 bases are TGTGCCAGCAGTGAAACCGGTACAGGGGGGTCCACCGGGGAGCTGTTTTTT. Translation gives CASSETGTGGSTGELFF.

V usage is TRBV13 and J usage is TRBJ2-5; no clear D gene. Germline loops: CDR1 PRHDT, CDR2 FYEKMQ (reference sequence). CDR3 length equals 12 residues. Trimming pared 5 bases from V and 5 bases from J, leaving 9 bases between. The CDR3 region is CASSQKRETQYF. The CDR3 bases are TGTGCCAGCAGCCAGAAGAGGGAGACCCAGTACTTC.

There are a few counts of this clone. The genes are TRBV4-3 and TRBJ2-7; possible D gene TRBD2, 5 bases. Deletions cut 1 base from V and 3 bases from J, with 10 bases between. The germline V gene has CDR1 LGHNA and CDR2 YSLEER. CDR3 length: 14 amino acids. CDR3 loop: CASSQGEINYEQYF. DNA for the CDR3: TGCGCCAGCAGCCAAGGGGAGATAAACTACGAGCAGTACTTC.

V is TRBV5-1 and J is TRBJ2-5; 7 nucleotides agree with TRBD1. The V gene end was trimmed by 4 bases and the J gene end by 5 bases; junction bases not matched to a gene: 8. The CDR3 runs to 14 residues. Germline assignment: CDR1 SGHRS and CDR2 YFSETQ. Here the CDR3 DNA reads TGCGCCAGCAGCCCGAACAGGGGCCAGGAGACCCAGTACTTC. Its translation: CASSPNRGQETQYF.

The V call is TRBV4-1, the J call TRBJ1-2, with a weak D call TRBD1 (6 bases). CDR1 MGHRA and CDR2 YSYEKL come from the germline V gene. CDR3 size: 15 residues. V gave up 4 bases and J gave up 1 base, with 13 bases separating them. CDR3 nucleotides: TGCGCCAGCAGCCCCTACAGGGCTAATAACTATGGCTACACCTTC. It specifies CASSPYRANNYGYTF.

V and J are TRBV11-3 and TRBJ2-5, with TRBD2 identical over 9 bases. Germline CDR1 reads SGHNT; CDR2 reads YENEEA. The V gene end was trimmed by 5 bases and the J gene end by 3 bases; junction bases not matched to a gene: 10. The CDR3 is 16 amino acids. CDR3 in amino acids: CASSPGLAGREETQYF. The CDR3 DNA sequence: TGTGCCAGCAGCCCCGGGCTAGCGGGGAGGGAAGAGACCCAGTACTTC.

The chain combines TRBV27 with TRBJ2-7, with 7 bases lining up with TRBD2. The CDR3 runs to 16 residues. Germline V CDR1 and CDR2: MNHEY, SMNVEV (reference sequence). The ends lost 5 bases at V and 3 bases at J; junction bases unmatched: 13. The CDR3 DNA is TGTGCCAGCAGTCCGGGCCCCCCCGGCGGGGGCTACGAGCAGTACTTC. Translated: CASSPGPPGGGYEQYF.